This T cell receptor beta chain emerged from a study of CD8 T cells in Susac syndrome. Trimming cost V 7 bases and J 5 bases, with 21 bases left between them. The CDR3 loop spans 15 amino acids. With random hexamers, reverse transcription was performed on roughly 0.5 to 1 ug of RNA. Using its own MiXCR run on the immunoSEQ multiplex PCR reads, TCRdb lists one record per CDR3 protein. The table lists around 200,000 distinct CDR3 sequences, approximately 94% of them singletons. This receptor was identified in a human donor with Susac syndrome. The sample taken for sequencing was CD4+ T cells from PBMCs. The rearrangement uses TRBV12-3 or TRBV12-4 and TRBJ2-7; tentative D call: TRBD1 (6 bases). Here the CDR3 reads CASTPRTDPSNEQYF. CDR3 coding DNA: TGTGCCAGCACCCCAAGGACAGACCCCTCGAACGAGCAGTACTTC.